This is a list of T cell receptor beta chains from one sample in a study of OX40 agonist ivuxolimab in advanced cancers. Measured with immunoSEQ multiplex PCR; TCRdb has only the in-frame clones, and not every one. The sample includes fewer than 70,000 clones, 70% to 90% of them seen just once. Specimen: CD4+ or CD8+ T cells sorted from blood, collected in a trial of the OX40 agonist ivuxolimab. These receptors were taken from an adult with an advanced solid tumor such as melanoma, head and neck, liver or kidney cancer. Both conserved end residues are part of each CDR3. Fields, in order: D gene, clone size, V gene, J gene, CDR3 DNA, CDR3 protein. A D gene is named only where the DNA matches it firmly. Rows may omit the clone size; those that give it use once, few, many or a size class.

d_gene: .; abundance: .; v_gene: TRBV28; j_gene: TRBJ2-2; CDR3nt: TGTGCCACCACAGAGAACACCGGGGAGCTGTTTTTT; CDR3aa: CATTENTGELFF
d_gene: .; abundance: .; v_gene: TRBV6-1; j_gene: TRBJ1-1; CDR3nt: TGTGCCAGCAGTGAAGCGCAAGGGGGGGGCACTGAAGCTTTCTTT; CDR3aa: CASSEAQGGGTEAFF
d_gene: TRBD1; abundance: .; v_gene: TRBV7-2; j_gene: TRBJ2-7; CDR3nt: TGTGCCAGCAGCTTACTGTCCGACAGGGTGAAGTACTTC; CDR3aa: CASSLLSDRVKYF
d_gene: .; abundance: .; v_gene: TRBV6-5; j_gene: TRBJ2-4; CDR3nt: TGTGCCAGCAGTTACTCAGTCGGATTAGCCAAAAACATTCAGTACTTC; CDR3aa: CASSYSVGLAKNIQYF
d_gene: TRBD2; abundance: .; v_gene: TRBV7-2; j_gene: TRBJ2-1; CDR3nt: TGTGCCAGCAGCTGGACGGGGGGGAACAATGAGCAGTTCTTC; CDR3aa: CASSWTGGNNEQFF
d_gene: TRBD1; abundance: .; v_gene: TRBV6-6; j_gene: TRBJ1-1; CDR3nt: TGTGCCAGCGTAGAGGCAGGGGGAGGCACTGAAGCTTTCTTT; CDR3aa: CASVEAGGGTEAFF
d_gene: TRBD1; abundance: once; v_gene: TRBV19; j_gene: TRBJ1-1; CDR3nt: TGTGCCAGTCGTCCGGGACAGGGTGCCGGGGCTTTCTTT; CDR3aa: CASRPGQGAGAFF
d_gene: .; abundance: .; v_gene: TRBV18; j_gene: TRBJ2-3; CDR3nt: TGTGCCAGCTCACCAAGGCAGGACGGGGTCCCACTTAGGCCAGATACGCAGTATTTT; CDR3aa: CASSPRQDGVPLRPDTQYF
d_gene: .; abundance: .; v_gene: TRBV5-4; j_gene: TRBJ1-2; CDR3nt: TGTGCCAGCAGCCAAGGCCTTTCCGGCTACACCTTC; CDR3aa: CASSQGLSGYTF
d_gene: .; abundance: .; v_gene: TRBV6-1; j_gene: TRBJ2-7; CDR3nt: TGTGCCAGCACCCAGTTAACATCCTACGAGCAGTACTTC; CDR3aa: CASTQLTSYEQYF
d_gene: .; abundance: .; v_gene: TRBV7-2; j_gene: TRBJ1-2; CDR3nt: TGTGCCAGCAGCTTATCACCCCTGGATGGCTACACCTTC; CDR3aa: CASSLSPLDGYTF
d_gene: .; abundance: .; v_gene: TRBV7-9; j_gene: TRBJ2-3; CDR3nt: TGTGCCAGCAGCGTCCAGGGGAGAGATACGCAGTATTTT; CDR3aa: CASSVQGRDTQYF
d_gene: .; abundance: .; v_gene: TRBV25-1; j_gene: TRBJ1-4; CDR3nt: TGTGCCAGCAGTGAAGGCGGGGGGCGTCATGGTGAAAAACTGTTTTTT; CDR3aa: CASSEGGGRHGEKLFF
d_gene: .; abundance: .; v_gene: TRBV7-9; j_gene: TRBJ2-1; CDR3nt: TGTGCCAGCAGCTTAGTAGCTCTCTTTCAGTTCTTC; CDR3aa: CASSLVALFQFF
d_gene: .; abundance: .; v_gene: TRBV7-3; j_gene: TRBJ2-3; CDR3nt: TGTGCCAGCAGCCGTAGACCGGGCACAGATACGCAGTATTTT; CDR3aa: CASSRRPGTDTQYF
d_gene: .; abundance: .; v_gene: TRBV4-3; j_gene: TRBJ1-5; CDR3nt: TGCGCCAGCAGCCAATCTTTTAACGGCAATCAGCCCCAGCATTTT; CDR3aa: CASSQSFNGNQPQHF
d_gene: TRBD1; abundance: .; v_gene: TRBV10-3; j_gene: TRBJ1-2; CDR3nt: TGTGCCATCGGTACAGGGGGTTTGAGTGGCTACACCTTC; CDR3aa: CAIGTGGLSGYTF
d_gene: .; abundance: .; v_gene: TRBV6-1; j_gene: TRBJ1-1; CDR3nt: TGTGCCAGCAGTGATCAACTGAACACTGAAGCTTTCTTT; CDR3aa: CASSDQLNTEAFF
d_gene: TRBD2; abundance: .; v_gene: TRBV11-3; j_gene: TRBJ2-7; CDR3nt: TGTGCCAGCGGCAAAAGCGGGGGAGTATACGAGCAGTACTTC; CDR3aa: CASGKSGGVYEQYF
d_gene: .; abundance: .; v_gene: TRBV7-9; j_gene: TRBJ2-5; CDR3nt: TGTGCCAGCAGCCCCCAACAGGGTCAAGAGACCCAGTACTTC; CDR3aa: CASSPQQGQETQYF
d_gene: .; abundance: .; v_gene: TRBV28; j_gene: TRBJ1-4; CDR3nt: TGTGCCAGCAGTTTACTCCTATCGGGGGCAAATGAAAAACTGTTTTTT; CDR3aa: CASSLLLSGANEKLFF